The 32 T cell receptor beta chains given below trace back to one sample, sequenced in a study of blood T cell repertoires in COVID-19. Assay: immunoSEQ multiplex PCR; the TCRdb copy retains only in-frame clones and omits some. The sample lists fewer than 300,000 clones; approximately 93% were seen once. Sequencing used peripheral blood. Every receptor here comes from a woman in her thirties with COVID-19, enrolled during active disease.

The chain employs TRBV7-2 and TRBJ1-2; TRBD1 aligns across 9 bases. The CDR3 is 16 amino acids. CDR1 and CDR2 from the germline V gene are SGHTA and FQGNSA. J lost 6 bases, V lost 6 bases, and 14 bases had no gene match. CDR3 amino acids: CASRYLPGQGANGYTF. The CDR3 DNA reads as TGTGCCAGCAGATACTTACCGGGACAGGGTGCAAATGGCTACACCTTC.

The chain has TRBV5-4 and TRBJ2-1, with TRBD2 matching 10 bases. CDR1 SGHNT and CDR2 YYREEE come from the germline V gene (reference sequence). CDR3 length: 16 amino acids. The junction had 10 bases not matched to a gene; V was cut back by 0 bases and J by 10 bases. CDR3 in amino acids: CASSLAQAGGLGEQFF. In DNA, the CDR3 is TGTGCCAGCAGCTTGGCCCAAGCGGGAGGGCTTGGAGAGCAGTTCTTC.

The V gene is TRBV27, the J gene TRBJ2-1; 9 bases line up with TRBD1. The germline V gene encodes CDR1 MNHEY and CDR2 SMNVEV (reference sequence). This CDR3 spans 12 amino acids. Trimming cost V 5 bases and J 9 bases; bases outside gene matches: 2. The CDR3 bases are TGTGCCAGCAGTACAGGGGGCCGTGAGCAGTTCTTC. The encoded protein is CASSTGGREQFF.

This clone occurred once. CDR3 sequence (DNA): TGTGCCAGCAGCCAAGAACCTGACAGAAGCTATGGCTACACCTTC. It specifies CASSQEPDRSYGYTF. The chain combines TRBV3-1 (or the pseudogene TRBV3-2) with TRBJ1-2; tentative D call: TRBD1 (5 bases). The CDR3 extends over 15 amino acids. Germline lookup yields CDR1 LGHDT and CDR2 YNNKEL (reference sequence). V lost 0 bases and J 4 bases, leaving 12 bases between the germline ends.

The chain employs TRBV10-3 and TRBJ1-2; 7 nucleotides line up with TRBD1. CDR3 length: 14 residues. CDR1 is ENHRY and CDR2 is SYGVKD in the germline V gene. With V trimmed by 5 bases and J by 2 bases, 5 bases remained unmatched. The CDR3 here is CAISTRTGNYGYTF. CDR3 DNA sequence: TGTGCCATCAGTACCCGGACAGGCAACTATGGCTACACCTTC.

The rearrangement links TRBV5-4 to TRBJ2-7; 10 bases map to TRBD2. The CDR3 spans 14 residues. Trimming removed 4 bases from V and 4 bases from J; junction bases left unmatched: 5. Per the germline V gene, CDR1 is SGHNT and CDR2 is YYREEE (reference sequence). CDR3 sequence: CASSTASGSYEQYF. CDR3 nucleotides: TGTGCCAGCAGCACGGCTAGCGGGAGTTACGAGCAGTACTTC.

This chain links TRBV29-1 with TRBJ2-7; 7 nucleotides align to TRBD1. J was trimmed by 1 base and V by 5 bases; bases with no gene match: 8. Per germline, CDR1 SQVTM and CDR2 ANQGSEA. The CDR3 is 14 amino acids. The CDR3 nucleotides are TGCAGCGTTCTTATCACAGGGGCATCCTACGAGCAGTACTTC. It codes for CSVLITGASYEQYF.

The chain employs TRBV27 and TRBJ1-1; TRBD1 aligns across 8 bases. CDR3 size: 14 residues. J was trimmed by 5 bases and V by 4 bases; bases with no gene match: 6. Germline V gene data show CDR1 as MNHEY and CDR2 as SMNVEV (reference sequence). The CDR3 DNA sequence: TGTGCCAGCAGTTCCTGGACAGGGAGGACTGAAGCTTTCTTT. Its protein product is CASSSWTGRTEAFF.

This clone has only one observation. V is TRBV7-8 and J is TRBJ1-1; D ambiguous. Per germline, CDR1 SGHVS and CDR2 FQNEAQ. The CDR3 has 14 amino acids. Deletions cut 2 bases from V and 0 bases from J, with 7 bases between. The CDR3 DNA reads as TGTGCCAGCAGCTTATACAGCCTGAACACTGAAGCTTTCTTT. Translated: CASSLYSLNTEAFF.

V and J are TRBV27 and TRBJ1-4; 7 nucleotides agree with TRBD1. Germline CDR1 and CDR2: MNHEY and SMNVEV (reference sequence). The CDR3 has 15 residues. V dropped 2 bases and J dropped 6; count of bases not matched to a gene: 6. The CDR3 sequence: CASSLGGRGDEKLFF. DNA of the CDR3: TGTGCCAGCAGTTTAGGAGGCAGGGGGGATGAAAAACTGTTTTTT.

V and J are TRBV7-9 and TRBJ2-1, with a weak D call TRBD2 (5 bases). The CDR3 spans 16 residues. Germline values: CDR1 SEHNR, CDR2 FQNEAQ (reference sequence). V lost 5 bases to trimming and J lost 7 bases, with 21 bases between them. The CDR3 protein is CASSGNFRGPGNEQFF. The CDR3 bases are TGTGCCAGCAGCGGAAATTTCCGGGGTCCGGGAAATGAGCAGTTCTTC.

This clone has more than one count but fewer than ten. The chain uses TRBV6-5 and TRBJ1-5; D is undetermined. V lost 8 bases, J lost 7 bases, and 18 bases lay in between. This CDR3 has 14 residues. In germline, CDR1 is MNHEY, CDR2 SVGAGI. The CDR3, as DNA: TGTGCCAGCCGTTCCGACATTTTTGTCCAGCCCCAGCATTTT. The encoded protein is CASRSDIFVQPQHF.

The chain employs TRBV28 and TRBJ1-5, with a tentative D call TRBD1 (6 bases). The CDR3 extends over 14 amino acids. Germline V CDR1 and CDR2: MDHEN, SYDVKM. Trimming stripped 4 bases from V and 7 bases from J, with 14 bases between. The CDR3 coding sequence is TGTGCCAGCAGTTCACACAGGGTGCGACAGCCCCAGCATTTT. Translated: CASSSHRVRQPQHF.

The chain couples TRBV2 to TRBJ1-6; 8 bases agree with TRBD1. This CDR3 spans 13 amino acids. V gave up 11 bases and J gave up 10 bases; unmatched junction bases: 10. Germline values: CDR1 SNHLY, CDR2 FYNNEI. CDR3 sequence reads: CAVGGDRPSPLHF. The CDR3 DNA follows: TGTGCCGTAGGGGGGGACAGGCCATCACCCCTCCACTTT.

This chain connects TRBV11-2 to TRBJ1-6, with D possibly TRBD1 on 6 matching bases. Trimming took 5 bases from V and 0 from J, leaving 14 bases between them. The CDR3 sequence is 17 residues long. CDR1 and CDR2 from the germline V gene are SGHAT and FQNNGV. The CDR3 DNA is TGTGCCAGCAGCCTTTATGGGGGCCTCTCCTATAATTCACCCCTCCACTTT. Translating gives CASSLYGGLSYNSPLHF. Full variable domain (rest looked up from reference TRBV11-2 and TRBJ1-6): EAGVAQSPRYKIIEKRQSVAFWCNPISGHATLYWYQQILGQGPKLLIQFQNNGVVDDSQLPKDRFSAERLKGVDSTLKIQPAKLEDSAVYLCASSLYGGLSYNSPLHFGNGTRLTVT.

The V call is TRBV24-1, the J call TRBJ2-2; TRBD1 aligns across 9 bases. The CDR3 has 16 amino acids. With V trimmed by 1 base and J by 6 bases, 5 bases remained unmatched. In germline, CDR1 is KGHDR, CDR2 SFDVKD. CDR3 bases: TGTGCCACCAGTGATTTCCCCGGGACAGGGTCCGGGGAGCTGTTTTTT. Its translation is CATSDFPGTGSGELFF.

This CDR3 is CASSPRVSEETQYF. The CDR3 DNA reads TGTGCCAGCTCACCTCGGGTGTCGGAAGAGACCCAGTACTTC. The V gene is TRBV18, the J gene TRBJ2-5; D is undetermined. Trimming shortened V by 3 bases and J by 3 bases, and 11 bases separated the two germline ends. Germline V gene data show CDR1 as KGHSH and CDR2 as LQKENI. The CDR3 is 14 residues long.

The gene calls are TRBV9 and TRBJ2-3; 7 bases agree with TRBD2. V was pared by 4 bases and J by 5 bases, with 13 bases of the junction left unmatched. This CDR3 comprises 16 residues. The germline V gene encodes CDR1 SGDLS and CDR2 YYNGEE. The CDR3 sequence: CASSPETGRAGDTQYF. The DNA for the CDR3 is TGTGCCAGCAGCCCTGAGACGGGGAGGGCTGGAGATACGCAGTATTTT. Supplemented by reference TRBV9 and TRBJ2-3, the full variable domain reads DSGVTQTPKHLITATGQRVTLRCSPRSGDLSVYWYQQSLDQGLQFLIQYYNGEERAKGNILERFSAQQFPDLHSELNLSSLELGDSALYFCASSPETGRAGDTQYFGPGTRLTVL.

The rearrangement links TRBV24-1 to TRBJ2-1; 9 bases are shared with TRBD2. V trimming: 3 bases; J trimming: 1 base; junction bases outside the gene matches: 3. The germline CDR1 and CDR2 sequences are KGHDR and SFDVKD. The CDR3 runs to 16 residues. This CDR3 reads CATSDRTSASYNEQFF. The CDR3 coding sequence is TGTGCCACCAGTGATAGGACTAGCGCTTCCTACAATGAGCAGTTCTTC.

V gene TRBV19 combines with J gene TRBJ1-3; D is ambiguous. Germline V gene data show CDR1 as LNHDA and CDR2 as SQIVND (reference sequence). CDR3 length: 13 amino acids. V lost 2 bases and J lost 4, with 6 bases in between. In DNA form, the CDR3 reads TGTGCCAGTAGTATAATGGGCGGAAACACCATATATTTT. Protein: CASSIMGGNTIYF.

The gene calls are TRBV28 and TRBJ1-2, with TRBD1 as a possible D gene (5 bases). Germline assignment: CDR1 MDHEN and CDR2 SYDVKM. CDR3 size: 13 residues. Trimming removed 6 bases at V and 4 bases at J, with 12 bases between. The CDR3 sequence is CASSLDSLYGYTF. The CDR3 DNA reads TGTGCCAGCAGCCTCGACAGCCTCTATGGCTACACCTTC.

The chain combines TRBV7-2 with TRBJ2-5; TRBD2 matches at 12 bases. Germline V gene lookup returns CDR1 SGHTA and CDR2 FQGNSA. V was pared by 4 bases and J by 5 bases, with 5 bases of the junction left unmatched. The CDR3 is 15 residues long. CDR3 protein: CASSSGLAGRETQYF. DNA of the CDR3: TGTGCCAGCAGCTCGGGACTAGCGGGCCGGGAGACCCAGTACTTC.

The chain combines TRBV28 with TRBJ2-1, with TRBD2 matching over 9 bases. CDR1 MDHEN and CDR2 SYDVKM come from the germline V gene. This CDR3 is built from 16 residues. The V gene end was trimmed by 5 bases and the J gene end by 3 bases; junction bases not matched to a gene: 8. CDR3 loop: CASSHPSSGNYNEQFF. The DNA of the CDR3 is TGTGCCAGCAGTCATCCTTCTAGCGGGAACTACAATGAGCAGTTCTTC.

The chain is built from TRBV6-2 or TRBV6-3 and TRBJ1-5; 9 bases match TRBD1. Trimming cost V 5 bases and J 4 bases; bases outside gene matches: 6. Germline V gene lookup returns CDR1 MNHEY and CDR2 SVGEGT. The CDR3 runs 15 residues. The CDR3 sequence is CASSISGTGNQPQHF. The CDR3 DNA is TGTGCCAGCAGTATTTCCGGGACAGGGAATCAGCCCCAGCATTTT.

The V gene is TRBV28, the J gene TRBJ1-5, with D uncertain. Trimming took 5 bases from V and 5 from J, leaving 13 bases between them. Germline V gene data show CDR1 as MDHEN and CDR2 as SYDVKM. The CDR3 spans 14 residues. DNA of the CDR3: TGTGCCAGCAGTGGGCCAGCAGCTTATCAGCCCCAGCATTTT. Translating gives CASSGPAAYQPQHF.

This clone was seen a few times. The germline gene is not matched at one end of the junction; a read error may be the cause. This sequence joins TRBV12-3 or TRBV12-4 and TRBJ1-5; D uncertain. This CDR3 is built from 12 residues. The CDR3 nucleotides read TGTGCCAGCAGCTTAGAATCCGAGGGTCAGCATTTT. Protein: CASSLESEGQHF.

The chain is built from TRBV14 and TRBJ2-7, with D hard to call. Germline assignment: CDR1 SGHDN and CDR2 FVKESK. The CDR3 loop spans 12 amino acids. Trimming cost V 0 bases and J 5 bases, with 5 bases left between them. In DNA, the CDR3 is TGTGCCAGCAGCCAAGATAGCCACGAGCAGTACTTC. The encoded protein is CASSQDSHEQYF.

V and J are TRBV3-1 (or the pseudogene TRBV3-2) and TRBJ2-7; a possible D gene is TRBD2 (6 bases). Trimming removed 0 bases from V and 1 base from J, with 10 bases in between. Germline CDR1 reads LGHDT; CDR2 reads YNNKEL (reference sequence). This CDR3 comprises 15 residues. The CDR3: CASSQEPGRSYEQYF. The CDR3 DNA is TGTGCCAGCAGCCAAGAACCAGGGAGGTCCTACGAGCAGTACTTC.

The V gene is TRBV28, the J gene TRBJ1-5; maybe TRBD1 (6 bases). This CDR3 has 13 residues. Trimming stripped 6 bases from V and 2 bases from J, with 8 bases between. The V gene's germline CDR1 is MDHEN and CDR2 SYDVKM. CDR3 amino acids: CASRRQGNQPQHF. The CDR3, as DNA: TGTGCCAGCAGGAGACAGGGCAATCAGCCCCAGCATTTT.

V and J are TRBV27 and TRBJ1-1; perhaps TRBD1 as D (6 bases). Germline lookup yields CDR1 MNHEY and CDR2 SMNVEV (reference sequence). The CDR3 runs to 13 residues. V lost 0 bases to trimming and J lost 4 bases, with 6 bases between them. CDR3 residues: CASSLSTGTEAFF. CDR3 DNA: TGTGCCAGCAGTTTATCGACAGGCACTGAAGCTTTCTTT.

The V call is TRBV27, the J call TRBJ1-1, with D unresolved. Per the germline V gene, CDR1 is MNHEY and CDR2 is SMNVEV (reference sequence). Trimming removed 6 bases at V and 8 bases at J, with 16 bases between. The CDR3 has 13 residues. The CDR3: CASRDGNSMEAFF. CDR3 DNA sequence: TGTGCCAGCAGGGACGGGAACTCGATGGAAGCTTTCTTT.

The chain combines TRBV24-1 with TRBJ2-1, with D perhaps TRBD1 (6 bases). Deletions cut 6 bases from V and 5 bases from J, with 10 bases between. The CDR3 is made up of 13 amino acids. Germline V gene data show CDR1 as KGHDR and CDR2 as SFDVKD. CDR3 DNA sequence: TGTGCCACCAGTTTCGCAGGGGACAATGAGCAGTTCTTC. Translating it yields CATSFAGDNEQFF.